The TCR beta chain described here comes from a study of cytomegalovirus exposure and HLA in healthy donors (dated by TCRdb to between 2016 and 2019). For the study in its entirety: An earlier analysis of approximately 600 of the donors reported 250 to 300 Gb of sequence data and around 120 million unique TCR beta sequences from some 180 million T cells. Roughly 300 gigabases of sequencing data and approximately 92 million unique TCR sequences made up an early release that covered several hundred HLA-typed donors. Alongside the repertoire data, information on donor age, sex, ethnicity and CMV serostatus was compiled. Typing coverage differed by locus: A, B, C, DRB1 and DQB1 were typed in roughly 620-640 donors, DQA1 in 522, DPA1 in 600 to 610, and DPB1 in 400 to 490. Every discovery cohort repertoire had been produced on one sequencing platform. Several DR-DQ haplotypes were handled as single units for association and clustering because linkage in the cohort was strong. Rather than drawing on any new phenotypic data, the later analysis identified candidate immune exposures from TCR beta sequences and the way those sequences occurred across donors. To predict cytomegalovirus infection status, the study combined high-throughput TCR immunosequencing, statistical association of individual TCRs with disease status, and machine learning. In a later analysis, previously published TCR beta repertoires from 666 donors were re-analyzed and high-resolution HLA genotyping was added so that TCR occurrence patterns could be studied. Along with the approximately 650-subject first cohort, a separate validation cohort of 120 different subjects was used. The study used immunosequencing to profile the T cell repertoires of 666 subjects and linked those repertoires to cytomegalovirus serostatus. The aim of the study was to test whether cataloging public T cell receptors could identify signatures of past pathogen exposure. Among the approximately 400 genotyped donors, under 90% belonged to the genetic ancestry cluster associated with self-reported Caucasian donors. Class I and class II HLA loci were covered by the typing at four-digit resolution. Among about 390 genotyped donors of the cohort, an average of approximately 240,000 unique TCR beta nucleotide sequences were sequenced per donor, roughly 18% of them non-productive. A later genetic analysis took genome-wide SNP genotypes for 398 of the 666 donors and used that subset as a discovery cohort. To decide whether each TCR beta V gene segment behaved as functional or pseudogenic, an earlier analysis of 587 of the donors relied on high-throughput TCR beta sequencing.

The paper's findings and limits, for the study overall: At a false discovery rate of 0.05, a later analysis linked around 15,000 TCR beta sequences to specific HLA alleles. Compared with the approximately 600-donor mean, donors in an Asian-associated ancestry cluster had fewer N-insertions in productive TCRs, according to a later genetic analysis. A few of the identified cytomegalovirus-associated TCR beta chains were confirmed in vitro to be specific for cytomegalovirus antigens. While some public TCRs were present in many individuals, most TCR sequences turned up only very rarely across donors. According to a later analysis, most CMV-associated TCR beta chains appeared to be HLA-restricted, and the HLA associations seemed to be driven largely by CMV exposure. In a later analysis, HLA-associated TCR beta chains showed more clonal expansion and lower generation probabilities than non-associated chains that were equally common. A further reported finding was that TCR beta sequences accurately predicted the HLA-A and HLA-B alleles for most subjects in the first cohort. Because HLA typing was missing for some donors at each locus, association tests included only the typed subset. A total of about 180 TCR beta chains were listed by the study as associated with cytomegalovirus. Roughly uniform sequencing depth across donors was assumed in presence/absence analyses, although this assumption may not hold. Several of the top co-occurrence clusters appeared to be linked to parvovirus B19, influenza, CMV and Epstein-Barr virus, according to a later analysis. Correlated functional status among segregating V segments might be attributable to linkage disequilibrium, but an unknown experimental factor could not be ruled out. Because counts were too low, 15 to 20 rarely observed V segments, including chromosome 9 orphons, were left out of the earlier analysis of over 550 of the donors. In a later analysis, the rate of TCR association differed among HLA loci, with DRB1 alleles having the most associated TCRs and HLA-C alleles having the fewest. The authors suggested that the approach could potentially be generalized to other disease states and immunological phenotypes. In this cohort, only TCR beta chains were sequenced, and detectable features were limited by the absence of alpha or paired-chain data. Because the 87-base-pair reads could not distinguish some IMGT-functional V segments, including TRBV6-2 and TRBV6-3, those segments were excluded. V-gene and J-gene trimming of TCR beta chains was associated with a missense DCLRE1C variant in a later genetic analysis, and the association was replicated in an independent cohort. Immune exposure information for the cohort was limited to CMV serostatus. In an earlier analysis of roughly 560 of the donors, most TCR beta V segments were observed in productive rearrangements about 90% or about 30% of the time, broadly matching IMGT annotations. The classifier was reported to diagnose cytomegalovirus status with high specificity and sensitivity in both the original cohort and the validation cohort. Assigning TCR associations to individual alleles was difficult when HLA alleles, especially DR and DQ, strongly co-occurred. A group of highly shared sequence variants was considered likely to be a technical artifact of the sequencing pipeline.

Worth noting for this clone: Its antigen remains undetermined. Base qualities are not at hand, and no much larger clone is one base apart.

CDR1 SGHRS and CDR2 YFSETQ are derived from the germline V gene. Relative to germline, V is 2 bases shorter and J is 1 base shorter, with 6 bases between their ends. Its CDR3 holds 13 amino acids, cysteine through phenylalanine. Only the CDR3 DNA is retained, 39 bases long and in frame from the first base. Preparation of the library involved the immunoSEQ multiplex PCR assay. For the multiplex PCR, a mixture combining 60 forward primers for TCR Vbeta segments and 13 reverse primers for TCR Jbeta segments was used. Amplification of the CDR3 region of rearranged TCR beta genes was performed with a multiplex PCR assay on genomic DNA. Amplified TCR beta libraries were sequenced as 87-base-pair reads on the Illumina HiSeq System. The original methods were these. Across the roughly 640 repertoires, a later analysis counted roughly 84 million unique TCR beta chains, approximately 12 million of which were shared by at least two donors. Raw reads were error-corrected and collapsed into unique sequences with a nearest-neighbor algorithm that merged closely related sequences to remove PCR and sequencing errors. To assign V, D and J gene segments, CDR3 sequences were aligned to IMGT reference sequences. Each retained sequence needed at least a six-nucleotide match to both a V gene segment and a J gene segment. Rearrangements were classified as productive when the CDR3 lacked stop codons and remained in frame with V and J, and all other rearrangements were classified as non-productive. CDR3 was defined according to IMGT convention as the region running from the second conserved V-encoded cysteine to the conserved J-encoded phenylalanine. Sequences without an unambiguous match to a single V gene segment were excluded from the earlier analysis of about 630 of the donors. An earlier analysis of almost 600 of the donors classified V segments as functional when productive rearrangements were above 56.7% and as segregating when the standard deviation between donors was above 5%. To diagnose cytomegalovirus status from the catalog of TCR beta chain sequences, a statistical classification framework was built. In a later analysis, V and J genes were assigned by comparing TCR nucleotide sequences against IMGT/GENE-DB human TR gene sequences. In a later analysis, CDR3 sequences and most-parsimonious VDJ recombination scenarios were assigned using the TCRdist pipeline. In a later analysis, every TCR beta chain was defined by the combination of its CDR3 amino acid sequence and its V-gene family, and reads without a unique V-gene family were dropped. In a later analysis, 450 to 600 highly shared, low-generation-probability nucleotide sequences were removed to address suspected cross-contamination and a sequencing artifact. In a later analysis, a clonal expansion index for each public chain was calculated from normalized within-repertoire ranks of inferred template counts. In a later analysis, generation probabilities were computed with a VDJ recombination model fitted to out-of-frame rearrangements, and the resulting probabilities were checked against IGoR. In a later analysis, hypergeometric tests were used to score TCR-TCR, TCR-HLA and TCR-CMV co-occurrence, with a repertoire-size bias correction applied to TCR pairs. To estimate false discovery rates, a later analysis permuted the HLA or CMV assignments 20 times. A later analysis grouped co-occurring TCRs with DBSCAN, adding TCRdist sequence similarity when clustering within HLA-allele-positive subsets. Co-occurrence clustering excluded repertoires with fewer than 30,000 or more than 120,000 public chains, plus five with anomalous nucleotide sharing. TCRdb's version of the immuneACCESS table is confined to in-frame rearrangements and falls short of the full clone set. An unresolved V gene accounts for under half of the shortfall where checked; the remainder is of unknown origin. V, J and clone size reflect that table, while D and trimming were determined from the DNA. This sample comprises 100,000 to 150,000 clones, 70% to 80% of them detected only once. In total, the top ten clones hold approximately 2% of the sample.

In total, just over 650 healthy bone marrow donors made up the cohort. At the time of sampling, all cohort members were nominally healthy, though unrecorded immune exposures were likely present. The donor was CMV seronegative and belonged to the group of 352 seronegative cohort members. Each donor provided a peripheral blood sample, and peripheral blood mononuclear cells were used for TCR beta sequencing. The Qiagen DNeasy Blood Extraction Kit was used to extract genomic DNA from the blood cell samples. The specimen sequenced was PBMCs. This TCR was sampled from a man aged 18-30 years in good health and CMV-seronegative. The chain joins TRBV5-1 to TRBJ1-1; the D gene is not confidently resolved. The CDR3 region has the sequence CASSFFWNTEAFF. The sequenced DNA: TGCGCCAGCAGCTTCTTCTGGAACACTGAAGCTTTCTTT.